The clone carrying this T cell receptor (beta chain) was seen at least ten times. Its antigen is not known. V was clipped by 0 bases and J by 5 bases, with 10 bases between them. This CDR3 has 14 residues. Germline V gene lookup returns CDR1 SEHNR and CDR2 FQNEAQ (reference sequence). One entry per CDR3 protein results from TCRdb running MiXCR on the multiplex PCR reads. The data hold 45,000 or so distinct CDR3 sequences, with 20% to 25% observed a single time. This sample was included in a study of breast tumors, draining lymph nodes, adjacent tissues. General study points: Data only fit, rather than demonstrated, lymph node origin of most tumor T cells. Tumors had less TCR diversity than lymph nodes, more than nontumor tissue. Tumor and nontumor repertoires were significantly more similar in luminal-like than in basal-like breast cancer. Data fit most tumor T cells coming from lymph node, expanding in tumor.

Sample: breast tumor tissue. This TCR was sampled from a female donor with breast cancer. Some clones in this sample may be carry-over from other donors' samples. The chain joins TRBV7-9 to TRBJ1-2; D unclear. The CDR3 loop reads CASSLANLPYGYTF. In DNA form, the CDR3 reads TGTGCCAGCAGCTTAGCTAATTTACCATATGGCTACACCTTC. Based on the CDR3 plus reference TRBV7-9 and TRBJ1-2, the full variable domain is DTGVSQNPRHKITKRGQNVTFRCDPISEHNRLYWYRQTLGQGPEFLTYFQNEAQLEKSRLLSDRFSAERPKGSFSTLEIQRTEQGDSAMYLCASSLANLPYGYTFGSGTRLTVV.